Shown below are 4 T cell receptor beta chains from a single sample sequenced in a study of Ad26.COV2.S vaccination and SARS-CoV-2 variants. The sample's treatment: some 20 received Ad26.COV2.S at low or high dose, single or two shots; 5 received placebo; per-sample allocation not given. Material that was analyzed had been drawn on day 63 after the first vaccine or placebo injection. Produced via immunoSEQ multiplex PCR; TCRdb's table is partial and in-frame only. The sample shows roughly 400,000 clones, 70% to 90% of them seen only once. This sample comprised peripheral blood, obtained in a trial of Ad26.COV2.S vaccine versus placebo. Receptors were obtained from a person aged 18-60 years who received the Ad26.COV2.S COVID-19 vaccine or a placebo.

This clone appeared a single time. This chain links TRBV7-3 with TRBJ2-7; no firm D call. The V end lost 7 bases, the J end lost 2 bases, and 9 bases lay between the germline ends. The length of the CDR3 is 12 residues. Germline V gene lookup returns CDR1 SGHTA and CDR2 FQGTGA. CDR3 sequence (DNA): TGTGCCAGCAACAAGGCGCCCTACGAGCAGTACTTC. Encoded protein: CASNKAPYEQYF.

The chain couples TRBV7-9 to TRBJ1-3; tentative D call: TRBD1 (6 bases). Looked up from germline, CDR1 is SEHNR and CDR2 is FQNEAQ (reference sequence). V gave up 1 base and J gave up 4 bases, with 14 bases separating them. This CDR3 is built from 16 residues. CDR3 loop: CASSLVSGAAGNTIYF. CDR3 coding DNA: TGTGCCAGCAGCTTAGTCTCGGGGGCGGCGGGAAACACCATATATTTT.

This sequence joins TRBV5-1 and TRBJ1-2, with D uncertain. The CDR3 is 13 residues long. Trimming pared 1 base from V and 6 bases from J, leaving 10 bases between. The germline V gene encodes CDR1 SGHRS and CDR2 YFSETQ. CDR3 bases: TGCGCCAGCAGCTTGTACGGTTCGGATGGCTACACCTTC. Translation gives CASSLYGSDGYTF.

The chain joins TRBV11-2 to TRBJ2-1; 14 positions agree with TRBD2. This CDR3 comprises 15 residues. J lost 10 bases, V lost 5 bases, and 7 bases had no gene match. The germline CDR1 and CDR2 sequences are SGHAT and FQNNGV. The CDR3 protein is CASSPGTSGRGEQFF. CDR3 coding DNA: TGTGCCAGCAGCCCAGGGACTAGCGGGAGAGGGGAGCAGTTCTTC.